Below, 17 T cell receptor beta chains from the same sample are listed, as sequenced in a study of blood T cell repertoires in COVID-19. Sequencing was performed with immunoSEQ multiplex PCR; in TCRdb, only in-frame clones are kept and a portion is missing. The sample lists fewer than 150,000 clones; 75% to 90% were seen once. The sample comprised peripheral blood. The receptor source for this set is a woman in her seventies with acute or convalescent COVID-19.

The chain recombines TRBV18 with TRBJ1-5; D possibly corresponds to TRBD1 (5 bases). CDR3 length equals 12 residues. CDR1 KGHSH and CDR2 LQKENI come from the germline V gene. The V and J ends lost 8 bases and 5 bases respectively, with 10 bases between them. The CDR3 loop is CASRQTDQPQHF. Written as DNA, the CDR3 is TGTGCCAGCCGGCAGACAGATCAGCCCCAGCATTTT.

This rearrangement joins TRBV5-1 to TRBJ1-2; 7 nucleotides agree with TRBD1. V lost 4 bases and J lost 5; bases outside the gene matches: 8. The CDR3 contains 14 residues. Germline CDR1 SGHRS, CDR2 YFSETQ. CDR3 DNA: TGCGCCAGCAGCCAAGAACAGGGGCTATATGGCTACACCTTC. Protein sequence: CASSQEQGLYGYTF.

The chain couples TRBV2 to TRBJ2-3, with 8 bases matching TRBD2. V was pared by 3 bases and J by 4 bases, with 3 bases of the junction left unmatched. The CDR3 extends over 14 amino acids. CDR1 and CDR2 (germline): SNHLY, FYNNEI. CDR3: CASSEGRGADTQYF. The DNA of the CDR3 is TGTGCCAGCAGTGAGGGGCGGGGGGCAGATACGCAGTATTTT.

The rearrangement joins TRBV25-1 to TRBJ1-2; 10 positions agree with TRBD1. Germline loops: CDR1 MGHDK, CDR2 SYGVNS. CDR3 size: 14 residues. V shed 5 bases and J 2 bases; nucleotides not matched to a gene: 2. The CDR3 DNA follows: TGTGCCAGCAGTAAGACAGGGGGCAACTATGGCTACACCTTC. Protein product: CASSKTGGNYGYTF.

The chain recombines TRBV28 with TRBJ1-6; D gene uncertain. There are 12 residues in the CDR3. Trimming removed 6 bases from V and 7 bases from J, with 7 bases in between. Germline assignment: CDR1 MDHEN and CDR2 SYDVKM. The CDR3, as DNA: TGTGCCAGCAGGAAACAGAATTCACCCCTCCACTTT. This gives the protein CASRKQNSPLHF.

The chain carries TRBV7-9 and TRBJ1-3; D might be TRBD1 (5 bases). This CDR3 region has 14 residues. CDR1 is SEHNR, CDR2 FQNEAQ, per germline (reference sequence). Trimming stripped 3 bases from V and 4 bases from J, with 10 bases between. This chain's CDR3 is CASSLDNSGNTIYF. As DNA, the CDR3 is TGTGCCAGCAGCTTGGACAATTCGGGAAACACCATATATTTT.

This clone was observed once. The CDR3 protein is CASSYPGQGTPQHF. The CDR3 DNA follows: TGTGCCAGCAGTTACCCGGGACAGGGAACACCCCAGCATTTT. The V and J genes are TRBV6-5 and TRBJ1-5; 9 nucleotides agree with TRBD1. Germline values: CDR1 MNHEY, CDR2 SVGAGI. After removal of 2 bases from V and 10 bases from J, the junction contained 6 bases not matched to a gene. This CDR3 is built from 14 residues.

This clone was observed a single time. This chain uses TRBV6-5 with TRBJ1-4; TRBD1 might be the D (5 bases). Germline values: CDR1 MNHEY, CDR2 SVGAGI. The V end lost 1 base, the J end lost 5 bases, and 14 bases lay between the germline ends. The CDR3 loop spans 16 amino acids. CDR3 sequence: CASSYYGGEGNEKLFF. The CDR3 DNA is TGTGCCAGCAGTTACTACGGAGGGGAGGGAAATGAAAAACTGTTTTTT.

The rearrangement links TRBV2 to TRBJ2-2; D might be TRBD1 (5 bases). The CDR3 totals 14 residues. Trimming pared 5 bases from V and 2 bases from J, leaving 9 bases between. The germline CDR1 and CDR2 sequences are SNHLY and FYNNEI. The CDR3 DNA follows: TGTGCCAGCAGTAGCACAGGAAACACCGGGGAGCTGTTTTTT. Amino acid sequence: CASSSTGNTGELFF.

This rearrangement joins TRBV28 to TRBJ1-5; D possibly corresponds to TRBD1 (6 bases). There are 15 residues in the CDR3. Trimming removed 6 bases from V and 2 bases from J, with 14 bases in between. Germline CDR1 reads MDHEN; CDR2 reads SYDVKM. In nucleotides, the CDR3 is TGTGCCAGCAGAACCCGACAGGTGGGCAATCAGCCCCAGCATTTT. Protein: CASRTRQVGNQPQHF.

The chain combines TRBV2 with TRBJ1-6; D ambiguous. The CDR3 has 15 amino acids. The V gene lost 8 bases and the J gene lost 0 bases, with 11 bases spanning the gap. Germline lookup yields CDR1 SNHLY and CDR2 FYNNEI. The chain's CDR3 is CASGPGSSYNSPLHF. Written as DNA, the CDR3 is TGTGCCAGCGGTCCAGGCAGCTCCTATAATTCACCCCTCCACTTT.

The chain has TRBV11-2 and TRBJ1-2; no clear D. The CDR3 runs 12 residues. Trimming cost V 1 base and J 12 bases, with 12 bases left between them. The germline V gene has CDR1 SGHAT and CDR2 FQNNGV. The CDR3 coding sequence is TGTGCCAGCAGCTTAGTCGAGTCGGTTGACACCTTC. Amino acid sequence: CASSLVESVDTF.

The V and J genes are TRBV5-5 and TRBJ2-5, with TRBD1 as a possible D gene (5 bases). The V gene's germline CDR1 is SGHKS and CDR2 YYEKEE (reference sequence). The CDR3 is made up of 13 amino acids. With 2 bases removed from V and 2 bases from J, the gap between germline ends came to 7 bases. The CDR3 loop reads CASSLRGQETQYF. In DNA, the CDR3 is TGTGCCAGCAGCTTAAGGGGACAAGAGACCCAGTACTTC.

The V gene is TRBV4-1, the J gene TRBJ1-1; D remains unclear. The CDR3 runs to 13 residues. Germline CDR1 and CDR2: MGHRA and YSYEKL. V lost 1 base to trimming and J lost 2 bases, with 5 bases between them. The CDR3 sequence is CASSQAINTEAFF. Here the CDR3 DNA reads TGCGCCAGCAGCCAAGCCATCAACACTGAAGCTTTCTTT.

The rearrangement joins TRBV27 to TRBJ2-7; 9 nucleotides align to TRBD1. The CDR3 loop spans 15 amino acids. Unmatched junction bases numbered 7, after V lost 3 bases and J lost 4 bases. Germline CDR1 and CDR2: MNHEY and SMNVEV (reference sequence). The CDR3 sequence is CASSFLGTGSYEQYF. The DNA for the CDR3 is TGTGCCAGCAGTTTTCTCGGGACAGGGTCGTACGAGCAGTACTTC.

This clone was found a few times. The germline gene is not matched at one end of the junction; a read error may be the cause. The chain employs TRBV7-9 and TRBJ1-2, with TRBD1 matching 7 bases. Germline values: CDR1 SEHNR, CDR2 FQNEAQ (reference sequence). The CDR3 contains 12 residues. The CDR3 loop is CASSHGQAPPDF. Written as DNA, the CDR3 is TGTGCCAGCAGCCATGGACAGGCCCCTCCTGACTTC.

The chain joins TRBV5-1 to TRBJ2-7; 7 bases align to TRBD1. V lost 3 bases and J lost 2; bases outside the gene matches: 5. The CDR3 has 14 amino acids. The germline V gene encodes CDR1 SGHRS and CDR2 YFSETQ. This CDR3 reads CASSSGTAPYEQYF. The DNA of the CDR3 is TGCGCCAGCAGCTCCGGGACAGCACCCTACGAGCAGTACTTC.